The source of this T cell receptor beta chain is a study of CD8 T cells in ankylosing spondylitis. The CDR3 consists of 14 residues. Germline V gene sequence: CDR1 MDHEN, CDR2 SYDVKM. The V gene lost 6 bases and the J gene lost 1 base, with 12 bases spanning the gap. Molecular-barcoded quantitative 5'-RACE produced these TCR beta libraries. TCRdb processed the 5' RACE reads anew with MiXCR; each CDR3 protein has one entry. The repertoire has 390,000 or so distinct CDR3 sequences, more than 20% of them found once; the top ten carry approximately 15%. Study outcomes and limitations: A motif of under 10 highly homologous TCR beta variants was seen as apparently characteristic of ankylosing spondylitis blood. Within matched ankylosing spondylitis synovial fluid, disease-linked clones were reportedly significantly enriched.

This clonotype was seen only a few times. Its target is unknown. This rearrangement joins TRBV28 to TRBJ2-5; D call uncertain. The specimen sequenced was blood, either unsorted or a sorted T cell fraction (not recorded which). The clonotype originates from a male donor with ankylosing spondylitis. Here the CDR3 reads CASSPGRFQETQYF. The CDR3 DNA sequence: TGTGCCAGCAGCCCCGGGCGGTTCCAAGAGACCCAGTACTTC.